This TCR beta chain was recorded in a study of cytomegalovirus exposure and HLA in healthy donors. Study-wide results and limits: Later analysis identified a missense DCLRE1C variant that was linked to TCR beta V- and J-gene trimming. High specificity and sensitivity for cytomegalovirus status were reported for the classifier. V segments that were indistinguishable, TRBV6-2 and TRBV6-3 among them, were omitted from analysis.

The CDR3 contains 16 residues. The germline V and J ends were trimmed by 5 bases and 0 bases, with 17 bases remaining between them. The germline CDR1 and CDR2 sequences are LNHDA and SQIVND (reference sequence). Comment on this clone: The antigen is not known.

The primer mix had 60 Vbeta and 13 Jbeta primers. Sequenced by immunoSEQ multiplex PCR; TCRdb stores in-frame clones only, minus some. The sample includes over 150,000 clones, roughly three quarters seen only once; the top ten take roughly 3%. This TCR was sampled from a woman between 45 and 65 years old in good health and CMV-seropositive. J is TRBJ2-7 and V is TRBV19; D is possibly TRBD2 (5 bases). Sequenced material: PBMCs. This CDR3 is CASSPRDSISSYEQYF. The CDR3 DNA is TGTGCCAGTAGTCCCCGGGATAGCATAAGCTCCTACGAGCAGTACTTC.